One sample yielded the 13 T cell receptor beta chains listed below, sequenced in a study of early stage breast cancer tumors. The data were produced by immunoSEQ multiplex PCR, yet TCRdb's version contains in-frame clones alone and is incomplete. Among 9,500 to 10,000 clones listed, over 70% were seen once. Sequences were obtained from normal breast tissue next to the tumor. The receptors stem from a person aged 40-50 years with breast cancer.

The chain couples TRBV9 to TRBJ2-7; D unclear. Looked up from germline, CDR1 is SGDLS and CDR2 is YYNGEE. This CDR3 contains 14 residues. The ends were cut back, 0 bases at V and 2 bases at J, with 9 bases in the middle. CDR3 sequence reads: CASSVGTAAYEQYF. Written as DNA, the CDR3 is TGTGCCAGCAGCGTAGGCACGGCAGCCTACGAGCAGTACTTC.

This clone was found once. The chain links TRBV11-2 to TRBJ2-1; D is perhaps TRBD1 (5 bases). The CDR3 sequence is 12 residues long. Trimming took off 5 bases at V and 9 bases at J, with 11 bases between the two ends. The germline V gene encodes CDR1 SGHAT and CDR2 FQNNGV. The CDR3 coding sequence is TGTGCCAGCAGCCCCTACAGGTTTGAGCAGTTCTTC. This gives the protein CASSPYRFEQFF.

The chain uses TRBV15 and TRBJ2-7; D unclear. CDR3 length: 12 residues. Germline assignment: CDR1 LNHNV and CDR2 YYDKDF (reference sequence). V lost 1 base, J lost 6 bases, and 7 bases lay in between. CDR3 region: CATSRGFGEQYF. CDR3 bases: TGTGCCACCAGCAGAGGATTTGGCGAGCAGTACTTC. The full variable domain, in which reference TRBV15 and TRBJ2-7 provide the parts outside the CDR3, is DAMVIQNPRYQVTQFGKPVTLSCSQTLNHNVMYWYQQKSSQAPKLLFHYYDKDFNNEADTPDNFQSRRPNTSFCFLDIRSPGLGDTAMYLCATSRGFGEQYFGPGTRLTVT.

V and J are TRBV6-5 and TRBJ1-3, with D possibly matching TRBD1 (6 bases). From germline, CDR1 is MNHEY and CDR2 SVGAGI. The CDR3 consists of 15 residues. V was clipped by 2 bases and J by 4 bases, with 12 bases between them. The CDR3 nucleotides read TGTGCCAGCAGTTACGCGGACACAGGGGGAAACACCATATATTTT. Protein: CASSYADTGGNTIYF.

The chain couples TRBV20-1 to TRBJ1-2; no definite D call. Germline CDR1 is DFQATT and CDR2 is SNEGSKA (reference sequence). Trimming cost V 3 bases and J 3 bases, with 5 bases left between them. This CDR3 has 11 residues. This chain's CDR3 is CSASEHYGYTF. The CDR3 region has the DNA TGCAGTGCTAGCGAACACTATGGCTACACCTTC.

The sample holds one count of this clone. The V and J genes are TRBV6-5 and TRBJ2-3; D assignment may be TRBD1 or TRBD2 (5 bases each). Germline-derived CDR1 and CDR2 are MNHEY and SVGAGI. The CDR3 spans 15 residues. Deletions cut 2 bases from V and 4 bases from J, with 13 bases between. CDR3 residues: CASSYVPRGADTQYF. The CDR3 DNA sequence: TGTGCCAGCAGTTACGTTCCCCGAGGGGCAGATACGCAGTATTTT.

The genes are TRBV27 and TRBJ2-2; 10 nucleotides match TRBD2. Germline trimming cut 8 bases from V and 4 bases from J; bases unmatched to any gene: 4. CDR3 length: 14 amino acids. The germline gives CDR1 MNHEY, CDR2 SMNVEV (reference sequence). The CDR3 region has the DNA TGTGCCAGCCTAGCGGGAGTTGGCACCGGGGAGCTGTTTTTT. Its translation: CASLAGVGTGELFF.

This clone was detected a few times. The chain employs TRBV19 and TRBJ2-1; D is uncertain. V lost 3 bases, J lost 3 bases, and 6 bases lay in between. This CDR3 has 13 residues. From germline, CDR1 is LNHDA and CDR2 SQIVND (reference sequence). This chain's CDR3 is CASSISDYNEQFF. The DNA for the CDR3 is TGTGCCAGTAGTATTTCGGACTACAATGAGCAGTTCTTC.

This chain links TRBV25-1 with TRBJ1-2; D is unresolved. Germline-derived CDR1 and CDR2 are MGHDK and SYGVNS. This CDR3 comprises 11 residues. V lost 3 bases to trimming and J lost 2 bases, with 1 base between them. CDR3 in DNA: TGTGCCAGCAGTGAGAACTATGGCTACACCTTC. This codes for CASSENYGYTF.

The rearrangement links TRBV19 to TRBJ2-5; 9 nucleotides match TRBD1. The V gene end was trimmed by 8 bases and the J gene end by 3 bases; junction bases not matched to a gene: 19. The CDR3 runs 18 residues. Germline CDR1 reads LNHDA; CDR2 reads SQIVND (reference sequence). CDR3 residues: CASVYPGQGWQRKETQYF. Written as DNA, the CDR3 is TGTGCCAGTGTCTACCCGGGACAGGGCTGGCAACGGAAAGAGACCCAGTACTTC.

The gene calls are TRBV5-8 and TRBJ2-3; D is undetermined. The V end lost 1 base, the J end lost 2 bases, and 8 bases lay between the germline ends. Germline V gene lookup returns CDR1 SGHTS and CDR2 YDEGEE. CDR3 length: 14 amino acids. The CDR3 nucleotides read TGTGCCAGCAGCTTGTGGCAGGCCACAGATACGCAGTATTTT. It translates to CASSLWQATDTQYF.

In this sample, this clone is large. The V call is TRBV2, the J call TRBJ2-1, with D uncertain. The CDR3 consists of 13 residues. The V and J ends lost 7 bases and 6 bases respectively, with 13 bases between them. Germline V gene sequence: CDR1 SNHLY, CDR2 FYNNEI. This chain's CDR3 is CASNPAFTNEQFF. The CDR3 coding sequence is TGTGCCAGCAATCCAGCGTTTACCAATGAGCAGTTCTTC.

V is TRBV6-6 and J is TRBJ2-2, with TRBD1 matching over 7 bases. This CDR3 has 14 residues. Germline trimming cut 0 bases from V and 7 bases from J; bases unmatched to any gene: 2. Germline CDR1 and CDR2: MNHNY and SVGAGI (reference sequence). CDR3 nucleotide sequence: TGTGCCAGCAGTTACTCAGCAGGGGGCGGGGAGCTGTTTTTT. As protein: CASSYSAGGGELFF.